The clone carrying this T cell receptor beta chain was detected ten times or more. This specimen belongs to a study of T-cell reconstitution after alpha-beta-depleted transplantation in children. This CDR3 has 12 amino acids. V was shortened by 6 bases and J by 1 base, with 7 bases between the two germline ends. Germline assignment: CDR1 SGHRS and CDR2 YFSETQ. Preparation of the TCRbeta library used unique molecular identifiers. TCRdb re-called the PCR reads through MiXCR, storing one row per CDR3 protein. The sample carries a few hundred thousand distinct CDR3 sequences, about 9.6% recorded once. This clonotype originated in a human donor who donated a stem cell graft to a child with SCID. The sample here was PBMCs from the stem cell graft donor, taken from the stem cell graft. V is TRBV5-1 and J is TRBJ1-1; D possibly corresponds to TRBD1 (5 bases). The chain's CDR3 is CASTGQNTEAFF. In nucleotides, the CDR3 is TGCGCCAGCACGGGGCAGAACACTGAAGCTTTCTTT.